This is a list of T cell receptor beta chains from one sample in a study of blood T cell repertoires in COVID-19. The data were produced by immunoSEQ multiplex PCR, yet TCRdb's version contains in-frame clones alone and is incomplete. The table has 180,000 or so clones, about 80% seen once. Sequenced sample: PBMCs or T cells enriched from blood (not recorded which). The receptor set was obtained from a man aged 50 or older who had recovered from COVID-19. CDR3s include the opening cysteine and the closing phenylalanine or tryptophan. The D gene is left open where the match is weak. Expanded clones are given a class, and other clones once, few, many or no size at all.

TRBD1,once,TRBV5-1,TRBJ2-1,TGCGCCAGCAGCCTCCCGAGGGGGACAGGGCGCCAAGGCTACAATGAGCAGTTCTTC,CASSLPRGTGRQGYNEQFF
-,-,TRBV11-2,TRBJ1-2,TGTGCCAGCAGCTTAGGAGGGATCGATCCCCCCCGCTACACCTTC,CASSLGGIDPPRYTF
-,-,TRBV14,TRBJ2-7,TGTGCCAGCAGCCCCCACAGGGCCGCCTACGAGCAGTACTTC,CASSPHRAAYEQYF
-,-,TRBV19,TRBJ1-4,TGTGCCAGTAGTGGAGGGTTACACGAAAAACTGTTTTTT,CASSGGLHEKLFF
-,-,TRBV10-3,TRBJ2-7,TGTGCCACCCAGCGGGCGTCAGGGAACGAGCAGTACTTC,CATQRASGNEQYF
-,few,TRBV28,TRBJ1-1,TGTGCCAGCAGCCTCTCCGACGGGTTGAACACTGAAGCTTTCTTT,CASSLSDGLNTEAFF
-,-,TRBV30,TRBJ2-1,TGTGCCTGGAGTGTACCCAGGGATGAGCAGTTCTTC,CAWSVPRDEQFF
TRBD2,-,TRBV24-1,TRBJ2-1,TGTGCCACCAGTGATTTAGGTCTAGCGGGCAGCAATGAGCAGTTCTTC,CATSDLGLAGSNEQFF
-,few,TRBV30,TRBJ1-5,TGTGCCTGGAATCTAGGGGTCGGTAATCAGCCCCAGCATTTT,CAWNLGVGNQPQHF
-,-,TRBV30,TRBJ1-5,TGTGCCTGGAGGGGGAACAGGGCTAGCAATCAGCCCCAGCATTTT,CAWRGNRASNQPQHF
-,-,TRBV19,TRBJ1-5,TGTGCCAGTACCACGGACAGAATAAATCAGCCCCAGCATTTT,CASTTDRINQPQHF
-,-,TRBV7-2,TRBJ2-5,TGTGCCAGCAGTCCCGACATTTATCTCCCAGAGACCCAGTACTTC,CASSPDIYLPETQYF
-,-,TRBV7-3,TRBJ2-3,TGTGCCAGCAGCTCCACCGGGGTCACAGATACGCAGTATTTT,CASSSTGVTDTQYF
-,-,TRBV3-1/TRBV3-2,TRBJ1-1,TGTGCCAGCAGCCGTGCAACAACTGAAGCTTTCTTT,CASSRATTEAFF
TRBD1,-,TRBV6-6,TRBJ2-7,TGTGCCAGCAGTTCCCCCGTCCTCAGGGGGTACGAGCAGTACTTC,CASSSPVLRGYEQYF
-,-,TRBV20-1,TRBJ1-5,TGCAGTGCTAGTTCAGGGCAGTGGAGAAGCAATCAGCCCCAGCATTTT,CSASSGQWRSNQPQHF
TRBD2,-,TRBV7-2,TRBJ2-7,TGTGCCAGCAGCTCTCAGACTAGCGGGGAGCAGTACTTC,CASSSQTSGEQYF
-,-,TRBV7-9,TRBJ2-3,TGTGCCAGCAGCACCAGGGGCCAATCCACAGATACGCAGTATTTT,CASSTRGQSTDTQYF
TRBD2,-,TRBV5-1,TRBJ2-1,TGCGCCACCCAGGGTGGCGGGAGGGCCAATGAGCAGTTCTTC,CATQGGGRANEQFF
-,-,TRBV6-5,TRBJ1-1,TGTGCCAGCAGTTACCCAGGGTTGAACACTGAAGCTTTCTTT,CASSYPGLNTEAFF
TRBD1,once,TRBV10-1,TRBJ2-1,TGCGCCAGCAGTGATACAGGGGGGACCTACAATGAGCAGTTCTTC,CASSDTGGTYNEQFF
TRBD1,-,TRBV7-8,TRBJ2-1,TGTGCCAGCAGCAGTCGGGACAGATACAATGAGCAGTTCTTC,CASSSRDRYNEQFF
TRBD2,-,TRBV29-1,TRBJ2-4,TGCAGCGTTGGCGGGGGATGGGACATTCAGTACTTC,CSVGGGWDIQYF
-,-,TRBV7-3,TRBJ2-2,TGTGCCAGCAGCCCCCAGGGCGGGACGAACACCGGGGAGCTGTTTTTT,CASSPQGGTNTGELFF
TRBD1,-,TRBV28,TRBJ1-2,TGTGCCAGCAGTTATGCAGCGGGACAGGGGTCTGGCTACACCTTC,CASSYAAGQGSGYTF
-,-,TRBV2,TRBJ1-1,TGTGCCAGCAGCCGGGAGAGCTTGGGGATGAACACTGAAGCTTTCTTT,CASSRESLGMNTEAFF
TRBD2,-,TRBV7-2,TRBJ2-3,TGTGCCAGCAGCTTATCTCGGGGACTAGAGGGCACAGATACGCAGTATTTT,CASSLSRGLEGTDTQYF
-,-,TRBV28,TRBJ2-7,TGTGCCAGCAGTACACAGATGGGCGAGCAGTACTTC,CASSTQMGEQYF
-,-,TRBV27,TRBJ1-5,TGTGCCAGCAGTGAAGACAGGTCCGGGCAGCCCCAGCATTTT,CASSEDRSGQPQHF
TRBD1,-,TRBV6-2/TRBV6-3,TRBJ2-7,TGTGCCAGCAGTAAGACAGGGGACCCCTACGAGCAGTACTTC,CASSKTGDPYEQYF
TRBD1,-,TRBV30,TRBJ1-5,TGTGCCTGGAGCGACAGGGGTATCCAGCCCCAGCATTTT,CAWSDRGIQPQHF
-,-,TRBV5-1,TRBJ1-1,TGCGCCAGCAGCTTGAAGCCCCCGAACACTGAAGCTTTCTTT,CASSLKPPNTEAFF
-,once,TRBV28,TRBJ2-4,TGTGCCAGCAGTTCAATACAGGGCTGGGACAACATTCAGTACTTC,CASSSIQGWDNIQYF
-,-,TRBV6-6,TRBJ1-3,TGTGCCAGCAGTTACGGGGGCCAGGGAAACACCATATATTTT,CASSYGGQGNTIYF
-,few,TRBV27,TRBJ1-5,TGTGCCAGCAGTTCCCAGGGTTACAATCAGCCCCAGCATTTT,CASSSQGYNQPQHF
-,-,TRBV7-3,TRBJ1-1,TGTGCCAGCAGCTTAACAGGGGAGGTCACTGAAGCTTTCTTT,CASSLTGEVTEAFF
-,few,TRBV30,TRBJ1-5,TGTGCCTGGAGTGGAGGGGGAGGCAATCAGCCCCAGCATTTT,CAWSGGGGNQPQHF
TRBD2,-,TRBV6-4,TRBJ2-1,TGTGCCAGCGGACTTGGGGGGACTAACAATGAGCAGTTCTTC,CASGLGGTNNEQFF
TRBD2,-,TRBV19,TRBJ2-1,TGTGCCAGTAGTCCGGGACTAGCGGATACCTACAATGAGCAGTTCTTC,CASSPGLADTYNEQFF
-,few,TRBV4-1,TRBJ1-1,TGCGCCAGCAGCCAAGGACCAGCGACGAACACTGAAGCTTTCTTT,CASSQGPATNTEAFF
-,once,TRBV12-3/TRBV12-4,TRBJ1-5,TGTGCCAGCAGTCGGGGGGGCAATCAGCCCCAGCATTTT,CASSRGGNQPQHF